Shown below are 12 T cell receptor beta chains from a single sample sequenced in a study of shared clonotypes between healthy human individuals. Terminally differentiated effector memory CD45RA+ cells were left out of the naive CD8 fraction, which was CD45RO-negative and positively selected for CCR7. Sequencing used immunoSEQ multiplex PCR; TCRdb keeps in-frame clones, though not all of them. This sample yields a few million clones, of which 93% are seen a single time; more than 1.5% belongs to the top ten. Sequenced input: naive CD8+ T cells from PBMCs. Receptors were obtained from a young man in good health. Some clones in this sample may be carry-over from other donors' samples.

This clone was recorded once. The chain links TRBV6-5 to TRBJ1-2, with D possibly matching TRBD1 (6 bases). The CDR3 consists of 14 residues. Germline V gene lookup returns CDR1 MNHEY and CDR2 SVGAGI. Trimming took off 4 bases at V and 4 bases at J, with 13 bases between the two ends. The CDR3 sequence: CASSSGALAYGYTF. CDR3 coding DNA: TGTGCCAGCAGTTCAGGGGCTTTGGCCTATGGCTACACCTTC.

The V and J genes are TRBV27 and TRBJ2-1; TRBD2 matches 7 bases. Trimming cost V 7 bases and J 5 bases; bases outside gene matches: 5. Germline assignment: CDR1 MNHEY and CDR2 SMNVEV (reference sequence). This CDR3 contains 13 residues. The DNA of the CDR3 is TGTGCCAGCACCCTACTAGCGAACAATGAGCAGTTCTTC. Translated, it gives CASTLLANNEQFF.

CDR3 loop: CASKRLAGGPTDTQYF. The CDR3 DNA reads as TGTGCCAGCAAAAGACTAGCGGGAGGGCCCACAGATACGCAGTATTTT. This chain connects TRBV7-8 to TRBJ2-3, with 14 bases identical to TRBD2. The CDR3 totals 16 residues. Germline values: CDR1 SGHVS, CDR2 FQNEAQ. V shed 7 bases and J 2 bases; nucleotides not matched to a gene: 5.

This chain connects TRBV18 to TRBJ1-3, with 8 nucleotides matching TRBD1. Germline V gene lookup returns CDR1 KGHSH and CDR2 LQKENI. This CDR3 has 17 residues. V trimming: 3 bases; J trimming: 2 bases; junction bases outside the gene matches: 9. As DNA, the CDR3 is TGTGCCAGCTCACCGCTCACAGGGGGTGCCCCTGGAAACACCATATATTTT. It is translated as CASSPLTGGAPGNTIYF.

The chain uses TRBV29-1 and TRBJ2-3, with 8 bases identical to TRBD1. The J segment lost 5 bases and the V segment lost 3 bases, leaving 7 bases of the junction unmatched. This CDR3 spans 14 amino acids. Looked up from germline, CDR1 is SQVTM and CDR2 is ANQGSEA. This CDR3 is CSVDPWTGRDTQYF. For the CDR3, the DNA is TGCAGCGTTGACCCCTGGACAGGGCGAGATACGCAGTATTTT.

The chain couples TRBV28 to TRBJ2-1, with D tentatively TRBD2 (6 bases). Germline V gene data show CDR1 as MDHEN and CDR2 as SYDVKM. Trimming stripped 5 bases from V and 6 bases from J, with 17 bases between. This CDR3 region has 15 residues. CDR3: CASSLPRELGNEQFF. The CDR3 DNA sequence: TGTGCCAGCAGTCTCCCGCGGGAACTGGGCAATGAGCAGTTCTTC.

This clone was observed a handful of times. The sample holds other DNA sequences that translate to the same CDR3. The chain combines TRBV19 with TRBJ1-1; D not certain. Trimming took off 0 bases at V and 0 bases at J, with 8 bases between the two ends. The germline V gene encodes CDR1 LNHDA and CDR2 SQIVND (reference sequence). This CDR3 comprises 15 residues. In DNA form, the CDR3 reads TGTGCCAGTAGTATAGAGGCAGGATTGAACACTGAAGCTTTCTTT. Translating it yields CASSIEAGLNTEAFF.

This chain joins TRBV5-3 and TRBJ2-7; 7 bases are shared with TRBD2. TRBV5-3 is annotated as an ORF whose role is uncertain. The CDR3 is 13 residues long. With V trimmed by 4 bases and J by 2 bases, 3 bases remained unmatched. The DNA for the CDR3 is TGTGCCAGAAGCACAGGACTAGCCTACGAGCAGTACTTC. Translation: CARSTGLAYEQYF.

The chain is built from TRBV7-9 and TRBJ1-4; D may be TRBD1 (6 bases). Between the trimmed V and J ends, which lost 6 bases and 8 bases, there was a span of 19 bases. Germline-derived CDR1 and CDR2 are SEHNR and FQNEAQ (reference sequence). CDR3 length: 15 residues. CDR3 in amino acids: CASSRTGRVGEKLFF. In nucleotides, the CDR3 is TGTGCCAGCAGTAGAACAGGGAGGGTTGGAGAAAAACTGTTTTTT.

This chain uses TRBV14 with TRBJ2-1; no firm D call. The V end was cut by 7 bases, the J end by 0 bases, with 10 bases between. The length of the CDR3 is 14 residues. Germline V gene lookup returns CDR1 SGHDN and CDR2 FVKESK. The CDR3 DNA follows: TGTGCCAGCAAAAGGTCAGGCTCCTACAATGAGCAGTTCTTC. Its protein product is CASKRSGSYNEQFF.

This sequence joins TRBV5-1 and TRBJ2-7; TRBD2 matches at 12 bases. The CDR3 covers 16 residues. V lost 4 bases to trimming and J lost 3 bases; unmatched junction nucleotides: 8. Looked up from germline, CDR1 is SGHRS and CDR2 is YFSETQ. The CDR3 here is CASSPELAGGFYEQYF. CDR3 coding DNA: TGCGCCAGCAGCCCCGAACTAGCGGGAGGTTTCTACGAGCAGTACTTC.

The chain joins TRBV10-2 to TRBJ2-7; 8 nucleotides line up with TRBD2. V shed 7 bases, J shed 4 bases, and the junction held 9 bases outside the gene matches. The length of the CDR3 is 14 residues. Germline V lookup: CDR1 WSHSY, CDR2 SAAADI. The CDR3 nucleotides are TGCGCCAGCACCGAAGCGGGAGATCTGTACGAGCAGTACTTC. This sequence encodes CASTEAGDLYEQYF.